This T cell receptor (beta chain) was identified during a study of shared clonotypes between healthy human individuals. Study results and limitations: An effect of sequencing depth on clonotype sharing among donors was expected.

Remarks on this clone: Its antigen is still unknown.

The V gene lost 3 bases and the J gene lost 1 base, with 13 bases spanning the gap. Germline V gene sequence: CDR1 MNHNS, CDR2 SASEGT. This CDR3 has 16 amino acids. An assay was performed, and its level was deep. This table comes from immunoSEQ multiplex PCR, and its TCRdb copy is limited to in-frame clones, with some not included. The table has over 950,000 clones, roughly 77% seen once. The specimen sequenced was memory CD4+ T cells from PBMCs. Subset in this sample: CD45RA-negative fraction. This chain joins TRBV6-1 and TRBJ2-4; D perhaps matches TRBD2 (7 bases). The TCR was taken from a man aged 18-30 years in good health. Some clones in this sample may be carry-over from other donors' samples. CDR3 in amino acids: CASSDRGGVAKNIQYF. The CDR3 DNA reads TGTGCCAGCAGTGATAGGGGGGGTGTGGCCAAAAACATTCAGTACTTC.